What follows are 32 T cell receptor beta chains derived from one specimen sequenced in a study of blood T cell repertoires in COVID-19. The protocol was immunoSEQ multiplex PCR, while the TCRdb copy is restricted to in-frame clones and leaves out a portion. The repertoire holds roughly 65,000 clones, 81% seen once, with less than 20% in the top ten. Sequencing used peripheral blood. The receptors shown here come from a man aged 80 or over with acute or convalescent COVID-19.

This chain joins TRBV24-1 and TRBJ2-1, with TRBD2 matching over 13 bases. The CDR3 contains 14 residues. The germline gives CDR1 KGHDR, CDR2 SFDVKD. Trimming removed 7 bases from V and 7 bases from J; junction bases left unmatched: 3. The CDR3 DNA follows: TGTGCCACCAGAGGGACTAGCGGGACGAATGAGCAGTTCTTC. Protein product: CATRGTSGTNEQFF.

The CDR3 is CASSPPIRVDTEAFF. The CDR3 coding sequence is TGTGCCAGCTCACCACCGATTCGGGTAGACACTGAAGCTTTCTTT. The chain joins TRBV18 to TRBJ1-1; D remains unclear. The CDR3 spans 15 residues. The germline V gene has CDR1 KGHSH and CDR2 LQKENI. Trimming shortened V by 0 bases and J by 3 bases, and 11 bases separated the two germline ends.

V gene TRBV7-9 combines with J gene TRBJ1-6; 7 bases are a match to TRBD1. V dropped 6 bases and J dropped 7; count of bases not matched to a gene: 6. CDR3 size: 14 residues. Per germline, CDR1 SEHNR and CDR2 FQNEAQ (reference sequence). The CDR3 region has the DNA TGTGCCAGCAGTATGGGGACAGAGAATTCACCCCTCCACTTT. It translates to CASSMGTENSPLHF.

This clone was seen a handful of times. This sequence joins TRBV7-2 and TRBJ2-7, with 9 bases that match TRBD2. Trimming took 6 bases from V and 4 from J; bases not matched to a gene: 4. The CDR3 covers 13 residues. Per germline, CDR1 SGHTA and CDR2 FQGNSA. CDR3 sequence reads: CASRRTSDYEQYF. CDR3 sequence (DNA): TGTGCCAGCAGGCGGACTAGCGATTACGAGCAGTACTTC.

As for this clone: Germline and junction disagree at one end, which may indicate a read error. The chain combines TRBV2 with TRBJ1-5; possibly TRBD1 for D (5 bases). From germline, CDR1 is SNHLY and CDR2 FYNNEI. This CDR3 region has 14 residues. CDR3 loop: CASGGAGSSQPQHF. The CDR3 nucleotides are TGTGCCAGCGGAGGGGCAGGGAGCAGTCAGCCCCAGCATTTT.

The V call is TRBV5-6, the J call TRBJ2-3; tentative D call: TRBD1 (6 bases). Germline V gene sequence: CDR1 SGHDT, CDR2 YYEEEE. Deletions cut 4 bases from V and 2 bases from J, with 17 bases between. CDR3 length: 16 amino acids. CDR3 region: CASSPDRLTPTDTQYF. CDR3 DNA: TGTGCCAGCAGCCCGGACAGACTCACACCCACAGATACGCAGTATTTT.

V usage is TRBV6-6 and J usage is TRBJ2-7; D perhaps matches TRBD2 (5 bases). V was cut by 5 bases and J by 3 bases, with 20 bases left in between. Germline V gene lookup returns CDR1 MNHNY and CDR2 SVGAGI (reference sequence). The CDR3 spans 16 residues. Here the CDR3 DNA reads TGTGCCAGCAGTCCCGGATCGGCGGGCCTAAACTACGAGCAGTACTTC. The encoded protein is CASSPGSAGLNYEQYF.

As DNA, the CDR3 is TGTGCCAGTAGTCTGATGACAGATTACTCTGGAAACACCATATATTTT. Encoded protein: CASSLMTDYSGNTIYF. The V gene is TRBV19, the J gene TRBJ1-3; D is perhaps TRBD1 (5 bases). V lost 5 bases, J lost 0 bases, and 14 bases lay in between. CDR3 length: 16 residues. CDR1 is LNHDA and CDR2 is SQIVND in the germline V gene (reference sequence).

The chain couples TRBV7-2 to TRBJ2-3; D is unresolved. The CDR3 is made up of 13 amino acids. CDR1 and CDR2 (germline): SGHTA, FQGNSA. The V end was cut by 1 base, the J end by 6 bases, with 8 bases between. The chain's CDR3 is CASSLDSRDTQYF. CDR3 bases: TGTGCCAGCAGCTTAGATTCGAGGGATACGCAGTATTTT.

The V gene is TRBV6-5, the J gene TRBJ2-5; D is perhaps TRBD1 (6 bases). The CDR3 sequence is 14 residues long. The V gene's germline CDR1 is MNHEY and CDR2 SVGAGI. The V and J ends lost 5 bases and 5 bases respectively, with 15 bases between them. Here the CDR3 reads CASSTYRVQETQYF. CDR3 DNA sequence: TGTGCCAGCAGTACGTACAGGGTCCAGGAGACCCAGTACTTC.

The gene calls are TRBV25-1 and TRBJ2-2, with a tentative D call TRBD1 (5 bases). The V end lost 1 base, the J end lost 5 bases, and 17 bases lay between the germline ends. Per germline, CDR1 MGHDK and CDR2 SYGVNS. The CDR3 is made up of 17 amino acids. In DNA form, the CDR3 reads TGTGCCAGCAGTGAATTGTTCGGTGGGGCCTGGACCGGGGAGCTGTTTTTT. Translation: CASSELFGGAWTGELFF.

This sequence joins TRBV6-5 and TRBJ2-5; D may be TRBD2 (6 bases). Trimming took off 8 bases at V and 5 bases at J, with 9 bases between the two ends. CDR1 MNHEY and CDR2 SVGAGI come from the germline V gene. This CDR3 is built from 11 residues. CDR3 DNA: TGTGCCAGCCTAGCGTTGGAGACCCAGTACTTC. This sequence encodes CASLALETQYF.

The CDR3 DNA sequence: TGTGCCAGCAGCTTGCTCGGGGTCGGAACCGGGGAGCTGTTTTTT. Translating it yields CASSLLGVGTGELFF. The V and J genes are TRBV5-6 and TRBJ2-2, with D maybe TRBD2 (5 bases). The V and J ends lost 1 base and 5 bases respectively, with 12 bases between them. CDR1 SGHDT and CDR2 YYEEEE come from the germline V gene. The CDR3 loop spans 15 amino acids.

The chain uses TRBV24-1 and TRBJ2-3; 10 positions agree with TRBD2. CDR3 length: 15 residues. Germline CDR1 reads KGHDR; CDR2 reads SFDVKD. Trimming removed 9 bases from V and 2 bases from J; junction bases left unmatched: 7. The CDR3 here is CATAPGTSDTDTQYF. The CDR3 region has the DNA TGTGCCACCGCCCCCGGGACTAGCGACACAGATACGCAGTATTTT.

The chain employs TRBV29-1 and TRBJ1-1; 9 positions match TRBD1. CDR3 size: 13 residues. Germline V CDR1 and CDR2: SQVTM, ANQGSEA. The J segment lost 11 bases and the V segment lost 4 bases, leaving 11 bases of the junction unmatched. The CDR3 DNA follows: TGCAGCGTTGGAAGGACAGGGGATGGTCGGGCTTTCTTT. This encodes CSVGRTGDGRAFF.

CDR3 sequence (DNA): TGTGCCAGCAGCTTAGCACCGGGACAGGGGTCAGAAAAACTGTTTTTT. Translation gives CASSLAPGQGSEKLFF. The rearrangement links TRBV7-2 to TRBJ1-4; 10 nucleotides line up with TRBD1. The ends lost 0 bases at V and 8 bases at J; junction bases unmatched: 6. The CDR3 length is 16 residues. CDR1 is SGHTA and CDR2 is FQGNSA in the germline V gene.

The CDR3 DNA reads as TGTGCCACGACAGGGACGTTTGAATCACCCCTCCACTTT. As protein: CATTGTFESPLHF. The rearrangement links TRBV6-5 to TRBJ1-6; 7 positions match TRBD1. The CDR3 runs 13 residues. Trimming removed 10 bases from V and 10 bases from J; junction bases left unmatched: 10. Germline V lookup: CDR1 MNHEY, CDR2 SVGAGI.

This clone turned up a few times. The chain links TRBV19 to TRBJ1-5; D is ambiguous. Germline V gene lookup returns CDR1 LNHDA and CDR2 SQIVND (reference sequence). The CDR3 spans 15 residues. Deletions cut 2 bases from V and 0 bases from J, with 8 bases between. DNA of the CDR3: TGTGCCAGTAGTATATGGGGAGCTAGCAATCAGCCCCAGCATTTT. Encoded protein: CASSIWGASNQPQHF. Full variable domain (missing parts from reference TRBV19 and TRBJ1-5): DGGITQSPKYLFRKEGQNVTLSCEQNLNHDAMYWYRQDPGQGLRLIYYSQIVNDFQKGDIAEGYSVSREKKESFPLTVTSAQKNPTAFYLCASSIWGASNQPQHFGDGTRLSIL.

The chain carries TRBV18 and TRBJ2-2, with TRBD1 identical over 12 bases. The CDR3 extends over 12 amino acids. J lost 14 bases, V lost 3 bases, and 1 base had no gene match. Germline CDR1 reads KGHSH; CDR2 reads LQKENI. CDR3 nucleotides: TGTGCCAGCTCACCGGGACAGGGGGCCCTGTTTTTT. It specifies CASSPGQGALFF.

The chain uses TRBV6-5 and TRBJ1-1, with TRBD1 matching over 7 bases. After removal of 5 bases from V and 1 base from J, the junction contained 4 bases not matched to a gene. Germline loops: CDR1 MNHEY, CDR2 SVGAGI. This CDR3 is built from 14 residues. The CDR3 nucleotides are TGTGCCAGCAGTATGGGACAGACGAACACTGAAGCTTTCTTT. This gives the protein CASSMGQTNTEAFF.

This chain joins TRBV19 and TRBJ2-5; TRBD2 aligns across 10 bases. J lost 3 bases, V lost 10 bases, and 11 bases had no gene match. The CDR3 is 15 residues long. In germline, CDR1 is LNHDA, CDR2 SQIVND (reference sequence). The CDR3 bases are TGTGCCACCAGACGGAGCGGGGGGGCGGAAGAGACCCAGTACTTC. Encoded protein: CATRRSGGAEETQYF.

There are a few counts of this clone. The rearrangement links TRBV28 to TRBJ1-6; 8 bases fit TRBD1. CDR1 and CDR2 (germline): MDHEN, SYDVKM. J was trimmed by 9 bases and V by 3 bases; bases with no gene match: 4. The CDR3 runs 14 residues. The CDR3 region has the DNA TGTGCCAGCAGTTTCCTGGACAGGGTTTCACCCCTCCACTTT. This encodes CASSFLDRVSPLHF. The full variable domain, rest sourced from reference TRBV28 and TRBJ1-6, is DVKVTQSSRYLVKRTGEKVFLECVQDMDHENMFWYRQDPGLGLRLIYFSYDVKMKEKGDIPEGYSVSREKKERFSLILESASTNQTSMYLCASSFLDRVSPLHFGNGTRLTVT.

V and J are TRBV25-1 and TRBJ2-2; TRBD2 matches 14 bases. The V and J ends lost 6 bases and 6 bases, in that order; junction bases with no gene match: 6. The CDR3 spans 16 residues. Looked up from germline, CDR1 is MGHDK and CDR2 is SYGVNS. The CDR3 loop is CASSEPGLAGAGELFF. The DNA for the CDR3 is TGTGCCAGCAGCGAACCGGGACTAGCGGGAGCCGGGGAGCTGTTTTTT.

This rearrangement joins TRBV21-1 to TRBJ2-1; TRBD1 is the table's D call and was not checked against the DNA. TRBV21-1 is a pseudogene. This CDR3 contains 17 residues. CDR3 loop: CASSSKQYRGGEYEQFF. The CDR3 nucleotides are TGTGCCAGCAGCTCAAAACAGTACAGAGGGGGTGAGTATGAGCAGTTCTTC.

V gene TRBV7-3 combines with J gene TRBJ2-1, with 8 bases fitting TRBD2. This CDR3 region has 13 residues. The trim removed 6 bases at V and 9 bases at J, leaving 7 bases unmatched. Germline loops: CDR1 SGHTA, CDR2 FQGTGA. CDR3 amino acids: CASSPGLGTEQFF. The CDR3 DNA reads TGTGCCAGCAGTCCGGGACTAGGGACTGAGCAGTTCTTC.

This sequence joins TRBV3-1 (or the pseudogene TRBV3-2) and TRBJ2-3, with D hard to call. V shed 5 bases and J shed 2 bases, with 14 bases lying between them. The CDR3 runs 15 residues. Germline V gene sequence: CDR1 LGHDT, CDR2 YNNKEL (reference sequence). CDR3 region: CASSSPLDSTDTQYF. The CDR3 coding sequence is TGTGCCAGCAGCTCCCCGCTCGACTCCACAGATACGCAGTATTTT.

The CDR3 here is CASSPSRVANYGYTF. As DNA, the CDR3 is TGTGCCAGCAGCCCCTCCAGGGTCGCAAACTATGGCTACACCTTC. This sequence joins TRBV4-2 and TRBJ1-2; maybe TRBD1 (5 bases). CDR3 length: 15 amino acids. Trimming took off 4 bases at V and 2 bases at J, with 14 bases between the two ends. Germline V gene data show CDR1 as LGHNA and CDR2 as YNFKEQ.

V and J are TRBV29-1 and TRBJ2-1; maybe TRBD2 (6 bases). The V gene's germline CDR1 is SQVTM and CDR2 ANQGSEA. Deletions cut 4 bases from V and 5 bases from J, with 12 bases between. The CDR3 sequence is 13 residues long. The CDR3, as DNA: TGCAGCGTTGCCGGGACTCCGGACAATGAGCAGTTCTTC. As protein: CSVAGTPDNEQFF.

The DNA of the CDR3 is TGTGCCAGCAGTCCCGGACTACCATCCACAGATACGCAGTATTTT. Translating it yields CASSPGLPSTDTQYF. The chain carries TRBV28 and TRBJ2-3, with a possible D match to TRBD2 (6 bases). Germline CDR1 reads MDHEN; CDR2 reads SYDVKM. The V end was cut by 5 bases, the J end by 2 bases, with 14 bases between. The length of the CDR3 is 15 residues.

The chain links TRBV7-2 to TRBJ2-7; 11 nucleotides agree with TRBD2. The germline gives CDR1 SGHTA, CDR2 FQGNSA. The junction had 12 bases not matched to a gene; V was cut back by 5 bases and J by 9 bases. This CDR3 is built from 15 residues. The DNA of the CDR3 is TGTGCCAGCAGCCCCGGGCTAGCGGGAGGACTAGGGCAGTACTTC. Translated, it gives CASSPGLAGGLGQYF.

The chain carries TRBV3-1 (or the pseudogene TRBV3-2) and TRBJ1-1; D gene uncertain. The CDR3 consists of 15 residues. Germline V lookup: CDR1 LGHDT, CDR2 YNNKEL (reference sequence). V was trimmed by 1 base and J by 1 base, leaving 10 bases between them. The CDR3 DNA reads TGTGCCAGCAGCCAAGCTTTGGGAGGGAACACTGAAGCTTTCTTT. This encodes CASSQALGGNTEAFF.

The V gene is TRBV10-3, the J gene TRBJ2-7; the D gene is possibly TRBD1 (6 bases). This CDR3 spans 12 amino acids. In germline, CDR1 is ENHRY, CDR2 SYGVKD. With 6 bases removed from V and 2 bases from J, the gap between germline ends came to 8 bases. The chain's CDR3 is CAIRGQPYEQYF. CDR3 in DNA: TGTGCCATCAGAGGACAGCCCTACGAGCAGTACTTC.